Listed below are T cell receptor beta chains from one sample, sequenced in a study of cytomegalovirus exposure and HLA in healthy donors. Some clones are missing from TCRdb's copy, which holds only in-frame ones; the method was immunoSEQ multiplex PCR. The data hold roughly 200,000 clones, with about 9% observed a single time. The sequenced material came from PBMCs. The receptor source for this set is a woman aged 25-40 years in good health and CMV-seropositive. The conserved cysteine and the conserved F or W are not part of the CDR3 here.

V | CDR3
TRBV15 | ATSRHQGREGDTQY
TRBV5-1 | ASSLDVRTSGF
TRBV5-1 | ASSLGQGYLNTEAF
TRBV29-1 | SVGQGSSYEQY
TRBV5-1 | ASSFSAGQETQY
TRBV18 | ASSPLSSGYGYT
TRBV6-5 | ASSTGTSGSGEQY
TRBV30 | AWSSGRYGYT
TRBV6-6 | ASSYYEGVLF
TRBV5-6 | ASSFRGRNTEAF
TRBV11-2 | ASSLDKELAGAIEEETQY
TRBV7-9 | ASSFGGGEF
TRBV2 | ASSGTSGSQETQY
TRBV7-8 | ASSLGHGTPITYEQY
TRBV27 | ASGQPQY
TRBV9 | ASSVNRDTGELF
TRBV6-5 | ASSRGLAGVSEQY
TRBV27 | ASSNMRAETQY
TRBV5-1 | ASSPGGTTNEKLF
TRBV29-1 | SVSGTNTEAF
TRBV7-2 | ASSLAPGPHEQY
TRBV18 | ASSPLGQVNTEAF
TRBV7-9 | ASSLTGGSYEQY
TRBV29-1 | SARDSSNYGYT
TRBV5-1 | ASSNEPHANYGYT
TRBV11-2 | ASSFSGGAFEAF
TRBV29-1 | SARDRAYEQY
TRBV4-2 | ASSPWTGVYEQY
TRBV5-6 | ASSPGGTVLYGYT
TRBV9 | ASSVSVVAGNQETQY
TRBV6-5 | ASSYSKAGGSYEQY
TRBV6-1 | ASSSGGSGEKLF
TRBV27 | ASKSGGISNQPQH
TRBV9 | ASSSRTKPRGRGDYGYT
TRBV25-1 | ASSEPGRGNNEQF
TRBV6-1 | ASSPGQGAGTQY
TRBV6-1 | ASSDRGSYRLNTEAF
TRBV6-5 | ASSSKLADTYNEQF
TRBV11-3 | ASSPSGRAMADTQY
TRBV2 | ASREPNYGYT
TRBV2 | ASSEPTSGRDRVYNEQF
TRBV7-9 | ASSPEGRAGELF
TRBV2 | ASSDPRREGVYYNEQF
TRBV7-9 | ASSLKSRTGRDGETQY